The clone carrying this T cell receptor beta chain was recorded at least ten times. This sample is part of a study of T-cell reconstitution after alpha-beta-depleted transplantation in children. Library preparation (for TCRbeta) was performed with unique molecular identifiers. One entry per CDR3 protein, called by TCRdb with MiXCR from the PCR reads. The data hold 90,000 to 130,000 distinct CDR3 sequences, with about 9.3% observed a single time. The TCR was taken from a human donor who donated a stem cell graft to a child with acute lymphoblastic leukemia. The input for sequencing was PBMCs from the stem cell graft donor, taken from the stem cell graft.

For the CDR3, the DNA is TGTGCCAGCAGCGCAACCGGGACAGGGTCTGGTGAGCAGTTCTTC. Translated, it gives CASSATGTGSGEQFF. This chain connects TRBV9 to TRBJ2-1; 9 nucleotides align to TRBD1. From germline, CDR1 is SGDLS and CDR2 YYNGEE. Trimming removed 3 bases from V and 9 bases from J; junction bases left unmatched: 10. This CDR3 spans 15 amino acids.